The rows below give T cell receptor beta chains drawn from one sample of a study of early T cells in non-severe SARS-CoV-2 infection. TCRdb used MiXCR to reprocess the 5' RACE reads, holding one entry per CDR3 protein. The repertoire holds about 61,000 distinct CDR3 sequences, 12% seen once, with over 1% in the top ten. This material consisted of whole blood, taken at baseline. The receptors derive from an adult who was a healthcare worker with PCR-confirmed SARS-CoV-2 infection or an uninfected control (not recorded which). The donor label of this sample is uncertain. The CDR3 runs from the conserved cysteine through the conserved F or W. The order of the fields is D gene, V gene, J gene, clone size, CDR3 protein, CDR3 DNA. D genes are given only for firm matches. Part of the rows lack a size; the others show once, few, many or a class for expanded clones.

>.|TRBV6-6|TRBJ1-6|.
CASSLQKPNSPLHF
TGTGCCAGCAGCCTACAAAAGCCGAATTCACCCCTCCACTTT
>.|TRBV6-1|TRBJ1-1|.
CASRDSMNTEAFF
TGTGCCAGCCGAGACAGTATGAACACTGAAGCTTTCTTT
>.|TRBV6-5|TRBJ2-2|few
CASRMNTGELFF
TGTGCCAGCAGGATGAACACCGGGGAGCTGTTTTTT
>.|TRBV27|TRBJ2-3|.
CASSPLRGGTDTQYF
TGTGCCAGCAGTCCCCTCAGGGGTGGAACAGATACGCAGTATTTT
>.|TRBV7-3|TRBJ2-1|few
CASSPWGTESYNEQFF
TGTGCCAGCAGCCCCTGGGGGACGGAGTCCTACAATGAGCAGTTCTTC
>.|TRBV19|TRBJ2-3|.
CASNWGTDTQYF
TGTGCCAGCAATTGGGGCACAGATACGCAGTATTTT
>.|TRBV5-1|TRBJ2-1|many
CASSEKAAGYNEQFF
TGCGCCAGCAGCGAAAAGGCCGCTGGCTACAATGAGCAGTTCTTC
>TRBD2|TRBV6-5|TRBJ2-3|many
CASSYWGGGAFPQYF
TGTGCCAGCAGTTACTGGGGCGGGGGGGCCTTTCCGCAGTATTTT
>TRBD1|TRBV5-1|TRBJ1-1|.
CASSPRRDRDVWNTEAFF
TGCGCCAGCAGCCCAAGGCGGGACAGGGATGTGTGGAACACTGAAGCTTTCTTT
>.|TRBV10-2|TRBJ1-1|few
CASRPQTSGVPEAFF
TGCGCCAGCAGACCCCAAACGAGTGGGGTGCCAGAAGCTTTCTTT
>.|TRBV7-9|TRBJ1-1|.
CASSFSQEAFF
TGTGCCAGCAGCTTTAGTCAGGAAGCTTTCTTT
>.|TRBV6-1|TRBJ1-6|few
CASSDGISPLHF
TGTGCCAGCAGTGATGGCATTTCACCCCTCCACTTT
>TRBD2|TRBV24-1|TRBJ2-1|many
CATSDLGLDKFF
TGTGCCACCAGTGATTTGGGACTAGATAAGTTCTTC
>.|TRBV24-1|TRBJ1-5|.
CATSDSSGKKPQHF
TGTGCCACCAGTGATTCGTCAGGGAAGAAGCCCCAGCATTTT
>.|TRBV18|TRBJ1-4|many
CASSSSYPEKLFF
TGTGCCAGCTCATCTTCATACCCTGAAAAACTGTTTTTT
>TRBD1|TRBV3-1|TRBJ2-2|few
CASSLGTGDAGELFF
TGTGCCAGCAGCCTCGGGACAGGGGATGCCGGGGAGCTGTTTTTT
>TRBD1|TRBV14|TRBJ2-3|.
CASSHHIGQDWGDTQYF
TGTGCCAGCAGCCACCACATCGGACAGGACTGGGGAGATACGCAGTATTTT
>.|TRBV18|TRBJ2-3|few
CASSTGTLSTDTQYF
TGTGCCAGCTCAACTGGGACTCTAAGCACAGATACGCAGTATTTT
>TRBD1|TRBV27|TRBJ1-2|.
CASSLQSSTGRHYGYTF
TGTGCCAGCAGTTTACAATCCTCGACAGGGAGGCACTATGGCTACACCTTC
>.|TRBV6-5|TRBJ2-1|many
CASRIRVVGNEQFF
TGTGCCAGCAGGATTAGGGTTGTGGGAAATGAGCAGTTCTTC
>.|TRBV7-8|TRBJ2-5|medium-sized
CASSLGAMETQYF
TGTGCCAGCAGCTTAGGGGCCATGGAGACCCAGTACTTC
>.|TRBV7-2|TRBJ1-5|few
CASSFRFNQPQHF
TGTGCCAGCAGCTTTAGATTCAATCAGCCCCAGCATTTT
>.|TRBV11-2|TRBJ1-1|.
CVSSLGGQLNTEAFF
TGTGTCAGCAGCTTAGGCGGACAGCTGAACACTGAAGCTTTCTTT
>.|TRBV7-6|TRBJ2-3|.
CASSLGKGISTDTQYF
TGTGCCAGCAGCTTAGGAAAGGGGATAAGCACAGATACGCAGTATTTT
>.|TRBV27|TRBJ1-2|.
CASSNGIEYGYTF
TGTGCCAGCTCGAACGGGATTGAGTATGGCTACACCTTC
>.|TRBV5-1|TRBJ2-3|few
CASSLGDLTRTDTQYF
TGCGCCAGCAGCTTGGGCGACTTGACACGCACAGATACGCAGTATTTT
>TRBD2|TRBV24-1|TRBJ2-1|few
CATSDPSAGGYNEQFF
TGTGCCACCAGTGATCCTTCAGCGGGGGGGTACAATGAGCAGTTCTTC
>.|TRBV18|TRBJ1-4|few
CASSHRSATNEKLFF
TGTGCCAGCTCGCATCGGTCTGCAACTAATGAAAAACTGTTTTTT
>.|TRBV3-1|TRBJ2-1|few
CASSQLEGQYNEQFF
TGTGCCAGCAGCCAATTAGAGGGTCAGTACAATGAGCAGTTCTTC
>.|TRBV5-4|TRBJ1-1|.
CASSFNSRVTEAFF
TGTGCCAGCAGCTTTAATTCTAGGGTCACTGAAGCTTTCTTT
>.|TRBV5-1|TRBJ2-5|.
CASSSRSQETQYF
TGCGCCAGCAGCTCCCGCTCTCAAGAGACCCAGTACTTC
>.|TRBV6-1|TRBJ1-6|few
CASSVPLGGSYNSPLHF
TGTGCCAGCAGTGTCCCCCTGGGAGGCTCCTATAATTCACCCCTCCACTTT
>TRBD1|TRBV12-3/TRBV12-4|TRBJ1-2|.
CASSPRGPGSLYGYTF
TGTGCCAGCAGTCCTAGGGGGCCGGGGAGCCTCTATGGCTACACCTTC
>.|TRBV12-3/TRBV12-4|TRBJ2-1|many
CASSLVLGVRRPDEQFF
TGTGCCAGCAGTTTAGTTTTAGGGGTTCGGCGTCCGGATGAGCAGTTCTTC
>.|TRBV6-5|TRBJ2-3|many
CASRIGGQRDTQYF
TGTGCCAGCAGGATCGGGGGGCAACGAGATACGCAGTATTTT
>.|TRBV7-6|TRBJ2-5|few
CASSHQKTPKETQYF
TGTGCCAGCAGCCATCAGAAGACGCCAAAAGAGACCCAGTACTTC
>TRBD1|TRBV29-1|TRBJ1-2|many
CSVLAGTGGSNYGYTF
TGCAGCGTTTTGGCCGGGACAGGGGGCTCTAACTATGGCTACACCTTC
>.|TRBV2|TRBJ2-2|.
CASSLMSWTGELFF
TGTGCCAGCAGTCTCATGTCTTGGACCGGGGAGCTGTTTTTT
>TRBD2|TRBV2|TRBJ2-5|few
CASRTSGGPQETQYF
TGTGCCAGCAGGACTAGCGGGGGGCCTCAAGAGACCCAGTACTTC
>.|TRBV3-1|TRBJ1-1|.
CASSLRGGVPDTEAFF
TGTGCCAGCAGCCTCAGAGGAGGGGTACCGGACACTGAAGCTTTCTTT